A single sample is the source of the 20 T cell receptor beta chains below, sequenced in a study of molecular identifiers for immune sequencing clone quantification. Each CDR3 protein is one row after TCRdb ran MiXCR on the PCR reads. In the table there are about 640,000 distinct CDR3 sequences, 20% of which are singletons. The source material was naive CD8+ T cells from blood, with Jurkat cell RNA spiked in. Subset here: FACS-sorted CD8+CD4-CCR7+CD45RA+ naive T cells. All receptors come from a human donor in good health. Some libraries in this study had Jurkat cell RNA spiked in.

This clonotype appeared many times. CDR3 protein: CASRDRETPEQYF. CDR3 coding DNA: TGTGCCAGCAGGGACAGAGAGACTCCGGAGCAGTACTTC. The gene calls are TRBV27 and TRBJ2-7; D may be TRBD1 (6 bases). The CDR3 is made up of 13 amino acids. The V end was cut by 6 bases, the J end by 7 bases, with 16 bases between. In germline, CDR1 is MNHEY, CDR2 SMNVEV (reference sequence).

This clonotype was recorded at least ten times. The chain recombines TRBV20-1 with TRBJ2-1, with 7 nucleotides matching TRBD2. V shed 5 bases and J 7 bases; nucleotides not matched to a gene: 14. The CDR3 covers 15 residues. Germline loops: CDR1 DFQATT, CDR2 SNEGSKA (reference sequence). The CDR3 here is CSAYDRDYRVNEQFF. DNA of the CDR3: TGCAGTGCTTACGACCGGGACTATCGTGTGAATGAGCAGTTCTTC.

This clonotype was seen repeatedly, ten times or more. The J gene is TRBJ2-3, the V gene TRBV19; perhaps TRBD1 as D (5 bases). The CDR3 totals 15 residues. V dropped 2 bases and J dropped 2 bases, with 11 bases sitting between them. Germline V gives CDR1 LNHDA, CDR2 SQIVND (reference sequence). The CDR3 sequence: CASSITGAFTDTQYF. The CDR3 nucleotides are TGTGCCAGTAGTATAACAGGAGCATTCACAGATACGCAGTATTTT.

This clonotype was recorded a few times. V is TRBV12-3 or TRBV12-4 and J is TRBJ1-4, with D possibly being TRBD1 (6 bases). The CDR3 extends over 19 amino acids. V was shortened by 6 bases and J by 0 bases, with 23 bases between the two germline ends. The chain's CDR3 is CASRQKQGRFGPTNEKLFF. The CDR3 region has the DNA TGTGCCAGCAGGCAGAAACAGGGAAGGTTTGGTCCAACTAATGAAAAACTGTTTTTT.

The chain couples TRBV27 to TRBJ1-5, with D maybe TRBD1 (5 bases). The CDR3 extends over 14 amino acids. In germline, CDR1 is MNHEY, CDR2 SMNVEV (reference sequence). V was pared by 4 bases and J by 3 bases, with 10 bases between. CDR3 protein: CASSWAGPNQPQHF. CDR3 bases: TGTGCCAGCAGTTGGGCAGGGCCCAATCAGCCCCAGCATTTT.

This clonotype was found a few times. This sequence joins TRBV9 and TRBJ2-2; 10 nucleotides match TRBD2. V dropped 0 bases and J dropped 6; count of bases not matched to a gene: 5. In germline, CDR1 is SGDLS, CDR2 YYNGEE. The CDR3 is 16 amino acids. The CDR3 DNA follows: TGTGCCAGCAGCGTAGCGCGGCTAGCGGGGGCCGGGGAGCTGTTTTTT. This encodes CASSVARLAGAGELFF.

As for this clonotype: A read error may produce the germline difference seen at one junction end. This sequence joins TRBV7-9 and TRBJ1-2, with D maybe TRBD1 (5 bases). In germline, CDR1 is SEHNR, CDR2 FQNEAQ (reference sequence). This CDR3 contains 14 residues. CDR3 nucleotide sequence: TGTGCCAGCACGCACCCCGACAGTCACTATGGCTGCACCTTC. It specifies CASTHPDSHYGCTF.

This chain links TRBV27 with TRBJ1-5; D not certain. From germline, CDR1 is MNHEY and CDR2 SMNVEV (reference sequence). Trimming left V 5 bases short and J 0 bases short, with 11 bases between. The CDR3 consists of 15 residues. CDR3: CASSPSPDSNQPQHF. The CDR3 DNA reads TGTGCCAGCAGTCCCTCTCCAGATAGCAATCAGCCCCAGCATTTT.

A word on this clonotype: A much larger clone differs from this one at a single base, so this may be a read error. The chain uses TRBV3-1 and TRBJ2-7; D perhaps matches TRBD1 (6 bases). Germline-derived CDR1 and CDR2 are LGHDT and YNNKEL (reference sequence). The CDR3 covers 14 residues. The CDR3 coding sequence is TGTGCCAGCAACCCGGGACAAAGCTTCTACGAGCAGTGCTTC. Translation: CASNPGQSFYEQCF.

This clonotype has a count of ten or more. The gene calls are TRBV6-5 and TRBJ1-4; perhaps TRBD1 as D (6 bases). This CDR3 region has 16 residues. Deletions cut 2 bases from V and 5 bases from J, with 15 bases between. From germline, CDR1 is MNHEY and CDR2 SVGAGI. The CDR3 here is CASSYQKGGGNEKLFF. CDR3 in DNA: TGTGCCAGCAGTTACCAAAAAGGAGGGGGAAATGAAAAACTGTTTTTT.

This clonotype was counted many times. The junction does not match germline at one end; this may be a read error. This chain's CDR3 is CASSDEQGPKNIQYF. CDR3 DNA sequence: TGTGCTAGCAGCGACGAACAGGGTCCCAAAAACATTCAGTACTTC. The chain is built from TRBV7-7 and TRBJ2-4; D possibly corresponds to TRBD1 (6 bases). The CDR3 extends over 15 amino acids. Germline V gene sequence: CDR1 SSHAT, CDR2 FNYEAQ (reference sequence). Drawing the rest from reference TRBV7-7 and TRBJ2-4, the complete variable domain is GAGVSQSPRYKVTKRGQDVTLRCDPISSHATLYWYQQALGQGPEFLTYFNYEAQPDKSGLPSDRFSAERPEGSISTLTIQRTEQRDSAMYRCASSDEQGPKNIQYFGAGTRLSVL.

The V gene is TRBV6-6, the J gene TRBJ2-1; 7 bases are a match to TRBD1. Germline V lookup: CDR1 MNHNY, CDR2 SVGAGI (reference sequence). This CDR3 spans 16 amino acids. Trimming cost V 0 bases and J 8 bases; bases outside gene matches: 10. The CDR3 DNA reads TGTGCCAGCAGTTACTCGAGACAGGGATTTAGCGATGAGCAGTTCTTC. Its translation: CASSYSRQGFSDEQFF.

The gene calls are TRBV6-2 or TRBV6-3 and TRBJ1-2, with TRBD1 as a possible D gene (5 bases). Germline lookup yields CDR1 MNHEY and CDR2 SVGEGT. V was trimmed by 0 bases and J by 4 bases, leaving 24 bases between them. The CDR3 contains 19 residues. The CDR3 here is CASSYSTNLRQGVAYGYTF. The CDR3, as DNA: TGTGCCAGCAGTTACTCGACGAATTTACGGCAGGGCGTTGCCTATGGCTACACCTTC.

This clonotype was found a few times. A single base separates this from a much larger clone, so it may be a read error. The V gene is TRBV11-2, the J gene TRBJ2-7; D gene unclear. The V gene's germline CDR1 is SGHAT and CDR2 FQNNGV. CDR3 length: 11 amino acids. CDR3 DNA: TGTGCCATTGGGCTCGGGTACGAGCCGTACTTC. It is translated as CAIGLGYEPYF.

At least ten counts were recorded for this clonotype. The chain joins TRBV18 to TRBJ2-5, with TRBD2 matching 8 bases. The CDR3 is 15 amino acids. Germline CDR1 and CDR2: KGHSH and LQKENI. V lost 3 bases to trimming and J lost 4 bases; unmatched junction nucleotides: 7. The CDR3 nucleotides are TGTGCCAGCTCACCGATGCGGGAGGAGGTAGAGACCCAGTACTTC. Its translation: CASSPMREEVETQYF.

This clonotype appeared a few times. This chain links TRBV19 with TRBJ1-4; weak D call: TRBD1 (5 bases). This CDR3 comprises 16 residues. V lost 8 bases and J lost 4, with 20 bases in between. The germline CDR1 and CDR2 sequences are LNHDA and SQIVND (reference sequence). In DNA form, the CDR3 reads TGTGCCAGTTCCTCGGACACCCGCAGGGTTAATGAAAAACTGTTTTTT. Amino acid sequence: CASSSDTRRVNEKLFF.

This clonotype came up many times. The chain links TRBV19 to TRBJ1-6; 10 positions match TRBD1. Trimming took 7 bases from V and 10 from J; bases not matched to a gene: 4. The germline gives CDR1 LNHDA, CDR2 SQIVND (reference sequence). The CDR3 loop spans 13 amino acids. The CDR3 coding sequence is TGTGCCAGTAATGACAGGGGGCGATCACCCCTCCACTTT. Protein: CASNDRGRSPLHF. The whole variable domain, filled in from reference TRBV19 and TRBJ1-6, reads DGGITQSPKYLFRKEGQNVTLSCEQNLNHDAMYWYRQDPGQGLRLIYYSQIVNDFQKGDIAEGYSVSREKKESFPLTVTSAQKNPTAFYLCASNDRGRSPLHFGNGTRLTVT.

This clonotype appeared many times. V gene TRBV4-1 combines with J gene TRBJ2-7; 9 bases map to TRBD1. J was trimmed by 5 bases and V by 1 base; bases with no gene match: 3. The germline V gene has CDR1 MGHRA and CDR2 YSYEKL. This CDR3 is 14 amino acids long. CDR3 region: CASSQGWTGDEQYF. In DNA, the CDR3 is TGCGCCAGCAGCCAAGGTTGGACAGGGGACGAGCAGTACTTC.

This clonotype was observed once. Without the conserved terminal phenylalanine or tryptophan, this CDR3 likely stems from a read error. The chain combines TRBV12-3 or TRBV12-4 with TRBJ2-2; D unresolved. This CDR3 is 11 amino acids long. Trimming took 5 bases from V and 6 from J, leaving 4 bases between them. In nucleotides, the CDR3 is TGTGCCAGCAGTCCTCCCGGGGAGCTGTTTTAT. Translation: CASSPPGELFY.

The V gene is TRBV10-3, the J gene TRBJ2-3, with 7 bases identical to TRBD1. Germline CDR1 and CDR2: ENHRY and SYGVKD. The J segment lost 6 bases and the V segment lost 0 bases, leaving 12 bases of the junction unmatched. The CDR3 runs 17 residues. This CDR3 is CAISESRDRTGRDTQYF. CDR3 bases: TGTGCCATCAGTGAGTCTAGAGACAGGACAGGAAGGGATACGCAGTATTTT.